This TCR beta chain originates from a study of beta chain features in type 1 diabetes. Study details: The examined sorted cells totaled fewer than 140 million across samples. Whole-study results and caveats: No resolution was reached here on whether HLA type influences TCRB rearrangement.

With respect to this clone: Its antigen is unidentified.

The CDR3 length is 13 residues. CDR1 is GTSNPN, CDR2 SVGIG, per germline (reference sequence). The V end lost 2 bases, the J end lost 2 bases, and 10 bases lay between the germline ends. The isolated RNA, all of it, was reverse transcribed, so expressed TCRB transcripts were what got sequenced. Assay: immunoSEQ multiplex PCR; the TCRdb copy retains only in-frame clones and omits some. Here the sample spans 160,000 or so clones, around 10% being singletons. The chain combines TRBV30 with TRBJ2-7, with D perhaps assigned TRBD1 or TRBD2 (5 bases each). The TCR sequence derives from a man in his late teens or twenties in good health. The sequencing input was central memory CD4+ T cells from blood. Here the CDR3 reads CAWSREGPYEQYF. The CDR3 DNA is TGTGCCTGGAGTCGCGAGGGACCCTACGAGCAGTACTTC.